This TCR beta chain is from a study of low-dose radiotherapy and immunotherapy resistance in tumors. About the study: Cohort 2 received 1 Gy per fraction every two weeks, totaling 13 Gy over 26 weeks. Participants were given intravenous cyclophosphamide 200 mg/m2 every two weeks, one day before radiation and immunotherapy.

This clonotype was seen ten or more times. Germline lookup yields CDR1 LGHDT and CDR2 YNNKEL (reference sequence). The CDR3 has 15 amino acids. V was trimmed by 4 bases and J by 2 bases, leaving 12 bases between them. With TRAV- and TRBV-specific primers, first-strand cDNA was made, covering the alpha and beta chains. A constant-region primer paired with the V-primer adapter amplified TCRs over 20 PCR cycles. A single record per CDR3 protein comes from TCRdb applying MiXCR to the reads. This sample has 70,000 to 90,000 distinct CDR3 sequences; about a sixth occur once, and the top ten carry roughly 2.8%. Specified time point: before trial treatment. Donors were administered nivolumab, ipilimumab, aspirin and low-dose cyclophosphamide, together with low-dose radiotherapy. Eligibility required advanced solid tumors lacking tumor-infiltrating lymphocytes.

The chain combines TRBV3-1 with TRBJ1-5, with D tentatively TRBD1 (6 bases). Sequencing used PBMCs, obtained before treatment. The sequence came from a male donor with prostate cancer. CDR3 coding DNA: TGTGCCAGCAGCCGGACCAGGGGTGGCAATCAGCCCCAGCATTTT. Its protein product is CASSRTRGGNQPQHF.